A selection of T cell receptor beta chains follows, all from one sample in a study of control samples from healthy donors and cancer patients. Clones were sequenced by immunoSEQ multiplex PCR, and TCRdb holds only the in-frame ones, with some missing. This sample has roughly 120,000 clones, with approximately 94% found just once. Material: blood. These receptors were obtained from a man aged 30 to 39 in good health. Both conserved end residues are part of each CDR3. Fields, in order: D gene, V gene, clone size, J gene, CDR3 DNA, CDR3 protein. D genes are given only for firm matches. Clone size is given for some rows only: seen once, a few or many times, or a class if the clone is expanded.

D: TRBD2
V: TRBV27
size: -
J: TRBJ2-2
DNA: TGTGCCAGCGGCGCCCGGACTAGCGGGGTGAACACCGGGGAGCTGTTTTTT
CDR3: CASGARTSGVNTGELFF

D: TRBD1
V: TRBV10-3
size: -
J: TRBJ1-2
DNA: TGTGCCATCAGGCCTGGACAGGGGGCGGATCCCCCTCTCTACGCCTTC
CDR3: CAIRPGQGADPPLYAF

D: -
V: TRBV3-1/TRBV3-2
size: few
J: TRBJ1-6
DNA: TGTGCCAGCAGCCAAGAAGGGCCGCAATCACCCCTCCACTTT
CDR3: CASSQEGPQSPLHF

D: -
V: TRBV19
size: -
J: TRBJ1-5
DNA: TGTGCCAGTAGTAAACAGGGAAATCAGCCCCAGCATTTT
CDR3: CASSKQGNQPQHF

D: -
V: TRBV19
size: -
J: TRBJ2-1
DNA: TGTGCCAGTAGAGATTTTAGGGGAAATGAGCAGTTCTTC
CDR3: CASRDFRGNEQFF

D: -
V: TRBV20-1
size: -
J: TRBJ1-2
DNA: TGCAGTGCTAGTGAGGGGGAGGGTGGCTACACCTTC
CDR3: CSASEGEGGYTF

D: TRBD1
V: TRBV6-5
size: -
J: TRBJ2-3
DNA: TGTGCCAGCAGTTTGGACAGGGCAGATACGCAGTATTTT
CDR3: CASSLDRADTQYF

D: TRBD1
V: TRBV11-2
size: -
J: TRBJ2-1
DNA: TGTGCCAGCAGACCCGGGACAGGGCGATACAATGAGCAGTTCTTC
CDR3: CASRPGTGRYNEQFF

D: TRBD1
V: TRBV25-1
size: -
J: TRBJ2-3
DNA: TGTGCCAGCAGGGGGACAGGGATCACAGATACGCAGTATTTT
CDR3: CASRGTGITDTQYF

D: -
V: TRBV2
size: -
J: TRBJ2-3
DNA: TGTGCCAGCGTGCGGGGCACAGATACGCAGTATTTT
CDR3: CASVRGTDTQYF

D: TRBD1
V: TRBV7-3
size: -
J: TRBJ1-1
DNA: TGTGCCAGCAGCTTAATCCCTGGACAGGGGATGGGAGACACTGAAGCTTTCTTT
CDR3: CASSLIPGQGMGDTEAFF

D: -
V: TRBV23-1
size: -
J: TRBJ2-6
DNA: TGCGCCAGCAGTCAATCGAGCAACTCTGGGGCCAACGTCCTGACTTTC
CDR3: CASSQSSNSGANVLTF

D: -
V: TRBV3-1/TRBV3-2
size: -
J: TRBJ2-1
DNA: TGTGCCAGCAGCCAAGGGAGAGGGGGTGGGAAGGGCGAGCAGTTCTTC
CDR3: CASSQGRGGGKGEQFF

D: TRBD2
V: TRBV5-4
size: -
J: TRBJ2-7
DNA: TGTGCCAGCAGCTCGGGACTAGCGACGAACGAGCAGTACTTC
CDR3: CASSSGLATNEQYF

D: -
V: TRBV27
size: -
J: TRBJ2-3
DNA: TGTGCCAGCAGCCCACACACAGATACGCAGTATTTT
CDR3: CASSPHTDTQYF

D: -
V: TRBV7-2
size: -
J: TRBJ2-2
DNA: TGTGCCAGCACCTTGAAAAGGAACACCGGGGAGCTGTTTTTT
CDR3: CASTLKRNTGELFF

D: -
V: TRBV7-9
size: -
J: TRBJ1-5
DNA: TGTGCCAGCAGCCCCCCCGGCAATCAGCCCCAGCATTTT
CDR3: CASSPPGNQPQHF

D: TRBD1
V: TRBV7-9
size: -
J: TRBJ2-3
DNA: TGTGCCAGCAGCTACGGCGGCAGGGGGCCCACAGATACGCAGTATTTT
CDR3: CASSYGGRGPTDTQYF

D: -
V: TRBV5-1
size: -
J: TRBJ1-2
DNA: TGCGCCAGCAGCTCAGACAACGTCTATGGCTACACCTTC
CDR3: CASSSDNVYGYTF

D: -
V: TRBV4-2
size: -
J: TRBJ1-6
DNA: TGTGCCAGCAGCCAAACTAATTCACCCCTCCACTTT
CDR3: CASSQTNSPLHF

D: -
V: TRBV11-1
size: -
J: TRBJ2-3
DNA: TGTGCCAGCAGCCTCCGGGGGATGGAAGATACGCAGTATTTT
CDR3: CASSLRGMEDTQYF

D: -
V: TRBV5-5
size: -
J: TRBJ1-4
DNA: TGTGCCAGCAGCCTAGGGGCAACTAATGAAAAACTGTTTTTT
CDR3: CASSLGATNEKLFF

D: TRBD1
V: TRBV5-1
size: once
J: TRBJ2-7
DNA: TGCGCCAGCACCTTGGGGGACAGCCCATCCTACGAGCAGTACTTC
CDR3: CASTLGDSPSYEQYF

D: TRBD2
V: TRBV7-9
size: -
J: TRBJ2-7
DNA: TGTGCCAGCAGCATGGGACTAGGAGACTCCTACGAGCAGTACTTC
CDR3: CASSMGLGDSYEQYF

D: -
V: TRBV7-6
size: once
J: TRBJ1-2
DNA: TGTGCCAGCAGCTTAGGCAGGGAGGTGTCCTATGGCTACACCTTC
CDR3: CASSLGREVSYGYTF

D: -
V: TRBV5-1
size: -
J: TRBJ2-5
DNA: TGCGCCAGCAGCTTCACCCCGGGGGAGACCCAGTACTTC
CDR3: CASSFTPGETQYF

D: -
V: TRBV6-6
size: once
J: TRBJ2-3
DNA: TGTGCCAGCTCCCGGGTGACAGATACGCAGTATTTT
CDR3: CASSRVTDTQYF

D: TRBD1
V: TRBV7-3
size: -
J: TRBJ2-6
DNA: TGTGCCAGCAACAGGGGGCCTGGGGCCAACGTCCTGACTTTC
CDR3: CASNRGPGANVLTF

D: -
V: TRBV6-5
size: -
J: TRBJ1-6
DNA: TGTGCCAGCAGTTGGGGATTCAGGCGTGACAATTCACCCCTCCACTTT
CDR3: CASSWGFRRDNSPLHF

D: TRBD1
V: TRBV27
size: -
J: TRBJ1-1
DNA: TGTGCCAGCAGTTTTCCTGACAGGGTCCTGGAACCTTTCTTT
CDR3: CASSFPDRVLEPFF

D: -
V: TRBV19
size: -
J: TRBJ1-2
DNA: TGTGCCACCGGGGGGGGTACAGTCGGTGGCTACACCTTC
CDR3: CATGGGTVGGYTF

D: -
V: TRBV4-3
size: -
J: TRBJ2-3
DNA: TGCGCCAGCAGCCAAGGGGGGGAGTTCACAGATACGCAGTATTTT
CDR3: CASSQGGEFTDTQYF

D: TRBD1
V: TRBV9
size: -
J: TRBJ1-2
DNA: TGTGCCAGCAGCCCGTCGGACAGGGACTATGGCTACACCTTC
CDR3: CASSPSDRDYGYTF

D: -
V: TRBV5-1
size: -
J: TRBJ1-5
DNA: TGCGCCAGGTGGCCCGCCTTTGACAGTGCCAATTTACAGCCCCAGCATTTT
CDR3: CARWPAFDSANLQPQHF

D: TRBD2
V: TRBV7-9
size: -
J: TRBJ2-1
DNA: TGTGCCAGCACCCCTAGCGGGGGGGCTGGGGAGCAGTTCTTC
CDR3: CASTPSGGAGEQFF

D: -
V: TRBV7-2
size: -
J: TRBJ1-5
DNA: TGTGCCAGCAGCGCCGATAGCAATCAGCCCCAGCATTTT
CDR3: CASSADSNQPQHF

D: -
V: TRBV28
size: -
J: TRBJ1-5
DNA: TGTGCCAGCTGGGAACAGGGCCCTTCTTACAATCAGCCCCAGCATTTT
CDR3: CASWEQGPSYNQPQHF

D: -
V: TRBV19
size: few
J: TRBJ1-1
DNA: TGTGCCAGTAGTATTATCCTGAACACTGAAGCTTTCTTT
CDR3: CASSIILNTEAFF

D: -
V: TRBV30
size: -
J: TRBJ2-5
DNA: TGTGCCTGGACTCCAGGGGCCCAAGAGACCCAGTACTTC
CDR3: CAWTPGAQETQYF

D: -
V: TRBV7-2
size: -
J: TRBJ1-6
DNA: TGTGCCAGCAGCTTACCTCCCTCACCCCTCCACTTT
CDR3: CASSLPPSPLHF